This entry describes one T cell receptor beta chain. Its antigen is as yet unknown. The sample comes from a study of shared clonotypes between healthy human individuals. General study results and limits: Collection of samples was limited to blood; tissue repertoires likely differ.

Profiled with immunoSEQ multiplex PCR; TCRdb holds only in-frame clones, not every one. The sample has over a million clones, 75% to 85% seen once. The CDR3 runs to 15 residues. Deletions cut 8 bases from V and 0 bases from J, with 17 bases between. Germline assignment: CDR1 MDHEN and CDR2 SYDVKM. This TCR was recovered from a man younger than 30 in good health. Some clones in this sample may be carry-over from other donors' samples. Sequencing was performed on memory CD4+ T cells from PBMCs. The subset denotes: CD45RA-negative fraction. The rearrangement uses TRBV28 and TRBJ2-7, with D possibly matching TRBD2 (6 bases). As DNA, the CDR3 is TGTGCCAGCCACGGAGGGTTCAGGGTCTCCTACGAGCAGTACTTC. Translated: CASHGGFRVSYEQYF.